The 15 T cell receptor beta chains listed next were all sequenced from one sample in a study of blood T cell repertoires in COVID-19. Only in-frame clones appear in the TCRdb table, and some are missing; sequencing was by immunoSEQ multiplex PCR. The table shows 110,000 to 150,000 clones, with 88% occurring only once. The sequencing sample was made of peripheral blood. These receptors were taken from a man aged 65 to 85 with acute or convalescent COVID-19.

The gene calls are TRBV18 and TRBJ2-3; D perhaps matches TRBD2 (6 bases). The CDR3 consists of 15 residues. With 6 bases removed from V and 2 bases from J, the gap between germline ends came to 15 bases. Germline V CDR1 and CDR2: KGHSH, LQKENI. CDR3 amino acids: CASSRDAAYTDTQYF. The CDR3 DNA follows: TGTGCCAGCTCGCGGGACGCGGCATACACAGATACGCAGTATTTT.

This chain uses TRBV29-1 with TRBJ2-5; 8 nucleotides line up with TRBD1. V shed 0 bases, J shed 4 bases, and the junction held 7 bases outside the gene matches. This CDR3 contains 15 residues. CDR1 is SQVTM, CDR2 ANQGSEA, per germline. CDR3 DNA: TGCAGCGTTGAAGAGGATGACAGGGGTGGAGAGACCCAGTACTTC. This sequence encodes CSVEEDDRGGETQYF.

The J gene is TRBJ2-3, the V gene TRBV5-1; D unclear. The CDR3 runs to 16 residues. Per the germline V gene, CDR1 is SGHRS and CDR2 is YFSETQ. V lost 0 bases and J 0 bases, leaving 11 bases between the germline ends. The CDR3 protein is CASSLGAEPSTDTQYF. CDR3 in DNA: TGCGCCAGCAGCTTGGGGGCAGAACCTAGCACAGATACGCAGTATTTT.

The V gene is TRBV18, the J gene TRBJ1-1; 10 positions agree with TRBD1. J was trimmed by 1 base and V by 3 bases; bases with no gene match: 8. There are 17 residues in the CDR3. In germline, CDR1 is KGHSH, CDR2 LQKENI. The CDR3 DNA reads as TGTGCCAGCTCACCGTACGGACAGGGGGTCGGGAACACTGAAGCTTTCTTT. Residues: CASSPYGQGVGNTEAFF.

The chain is built from TRBV7-8 and TRBJ1-1; possible D gene TRBD1, 6 bases. CDR1 and CDR2 (germline): SGHVS, FQNEAQ. This CDR3 comprises 15 residues. Trimming took off 4 bases at V and 0 bases at J, with 12 bases between the two ends. The CDR3 protein is CASSSKDSLNTEAFF. CDR3 DNA sequence: TGTGCCAGCAGCTCAAAGGACAGCTTGAACACTGAAGCTTTCTTT. Based on the CDR3 plus reference TRBV7-8 and TRBJ1-1, the full variable domain is GAGVSQSPRYKVAKRGQDVALRCDPISGHVSLFWYQQALGQGPEFLTYFQNEAQLDKSGLPSDRFFAERPEGSVSTLKIQRTQQEDSAVYLCASSSKDSLNTEAFFGQGTRLTVV.

This chain joins TRBV7-2 and TRBJ2-1, with D possibly being TRBD1 (7 bases). With 0 bases removed from V and 6 bases from J, the gap between germline ends came to 18 bases. Germline V lookup: CDR1 SGHTA, CDR2 FQGNSA. CDR3 length: 17 residues. CDR3 sequence: CASSLALDWQGGNEQFF. Written as DNA, the CDR3 is TGTGCCAGCAGCTTAGCGCTTGATTGGCAGGGGGGCAATGAGCAGTTCTTC.

The rearrangement uses TRBV27 and TRBJ2-3, with D possibly matching TRBD2 (5 bases). This CDR3 contains 14 residues. Trimming took off 5 bases at V and 1 base at J, with 10 bases between the two ends. Germline loops: CDR1 MNHEY, CDR2 SMNVEV (reference sequence). This chain's CDR3 is CASSKAAGTDTQYF. CDR3 coding DNA: TGTGCCAGCAGTAAAGCGGCAGGCACAGATACGCAGTATTTT.

The genes are TRBV28 and TRBJ2-5; 14 bases agree with TRBD2. Germline trimming cut 1 base from V and 4 bases from J; bases unmatched to any gene: 8. The CDR3 totals 18 residues. Germline loops: CDR1 MDHEN, CDR2 SYDVKM. The CDR3 reads CASSLLRLAGGPGETQYF. The CDR3 bases are TGTGCCAGCAGTTTATTGAGACTAGCGGGAGGGCCAGGAGAGACCCAGTACTTC.

The rearrangement links TRBV7-9 to TRBJ1-6; 8 nucleotides match TRBD1. The CDR3 spans 16 residues. CDR1 and CDR2 (germline): SEHNR, FQNEAQ (reference sequence). V was pared by 1 base and J by 7 bases, with 6 bases of the junction left unmatched. The CDR3 bases are TGTGCCAGCAGCTTAGAGGCTCAGGGGGCAAATTCACCCCTCCACTTT. The encoded protein is CASSLEAQGANSPLHF.

V is TRBV7-5 and J is TRBJ2-7; TRBD1, as called in the table, went unchecked against the DNA. TRBV7-5 is a documented pseudogene. The CDR3 length is 15 residues. CDR3 sequence reads: CVRSPGTGALNEQYF. The CDR3 DNA sequence: TGTGTCAGAAGCCCCGGGACAGGGGCACTGAACGAGCAGTACTTC.

The V and J genes are TRBV5-4 and TRBJ2-7; perhaps TRBD2 as D (7 bases). CDR1 is SGHNT, CDR2 YYREEE, per germline (reference sequence). Deletions cut 5 bases from V and 0 bases from J, with 15 bases between. CDR3 length: 15 amino acids. The CDR3 sequence is CASSSPGGLSYEQYF. The DNA of the CDR3 is TGTGCCAGCAGTTCCCCCGGGGGGCTCTCCTACGAGCAGTACTTC. The full variable domain, rest sourced from reference TRBV5-4 and TRBJ2-7, is ETGVTQSPTHLIKTRGQQVTLRCSSQSGHNTVSWYQQALGQGPQFIFQYYREEENGRGNFPPRFSGLQFPNYSSELNVNALELDDSALYLCASSSPGGLSYEQYFGPGTRLTVT.

The chain uses TRBV5-1 and TRBJ2-5; D possibly corresponds to TRBD1 (6 bases). V was cut by 4 bases and J by 5 bases, with 15 bases left in between. This CDR3 region has 14 residues. The V gene's germline CDR1 is SGHRS and CDR2 YFSETQ. The CDR3 DNA is TGCGCCAGCAGCCCCAAACAGGGTAGGGAGACCCAGTACTTC. This gives the protein CASSPKQGRETQYF.

J is TRBJ2-3 and V is TRBV6-6, with D tentatively TRBD2 (6 bases). Trimming pared 6 bases from V and 7 bases from J, leaving 11 bases between. Germline V gene data show CDR1 as MNHNY and CDR2 as SVGAGI (reference sequence). This CDR3 is built from 12 residues. DNA of the CDR3: TGTGCCAGCAGCGGAGGGGCGAATACGCAGTATTTT. Translated, it gives CASSGGANTQYF.

J is TRBJ1-1 and V is TRBV4-1; D not resolved. Deletions cut 2 bases from V and 8 bases from J, with 15 bases between. Germline CDR1 and CDR2: MGHRA and YSYEKL. The CDR3 is 14 residues long. This CDR3 is CASSQYPPSSEAFF. As DNA, the CDR3 is TGCGCCAGCAGCCAATATCCACCTAGCTCCGAAGCTTTCTTT.

The rearrangement links TRBV9 to TRBJ2-1; a weak D match, TRBD2 (6 bases). This CDR3 is built from 15 residues. V was cut by 3 bases and J by 9 bases, with 19 bases left in between. Germline V gives CDR1 SGDLS, CDR2 YYNGEE. Here the CDR3 DNA reads TGTGCCAGCAGCGCCGCGGGGCTCATCGGGGGTGAGCAGTTCTTC. Translated, it gives CASSAAGLIGGEQFF.